This T cell receptor (beta chain) was found in a study of metastatic and nonmetastatic thyroid tumors. Study background: Thyroid patients, malignant and benign, had repertoires compared across blood and tumor or nodule tissue.

All patients were treatment-naive before thyroid surgery. Authors' processing steps: Building a distant-metastasis classifier for papillary thyroid cancer drew on CDR3 differences across clinicopathological groups. TCRdb redid the clone calls on the PCR reads using MiXCR. The V and J calls and clone size are TCRdb's, not the authors'. The sample shows approximately 20,000 clones, about 30% of them seen only once. General observations from the study: TCR beta diversity was reportedly significantly higher in malignant thyroid tumors than benign nodules, in blood and tumor.

The CDR3 runs 14 residues. Trimming left V 2 bases short and J 7 bases short, with 12 bases between. Germline CDR1 reads LNHDA; CDR2 reads SQIVND (reference sequence). This clone has ten or more counts. Antigen: not known. This TCR was recovered from a female donor with papillary thyroid cancer or a benign thyroid nodule (not recorded which). Some clones in this sample may be carry-over from other donors' samples. Sequenced material: adjacent normal tissue. The rearrangement joins TRBV19 to TRBJ2-1; the D is unclear. The DNA of the CDR3 is TGTGCCAGTAGTATAAGGACCGGCCGGAATGAGCAGTTCTTC. Its protein is CASSIRTGRNEQFF.